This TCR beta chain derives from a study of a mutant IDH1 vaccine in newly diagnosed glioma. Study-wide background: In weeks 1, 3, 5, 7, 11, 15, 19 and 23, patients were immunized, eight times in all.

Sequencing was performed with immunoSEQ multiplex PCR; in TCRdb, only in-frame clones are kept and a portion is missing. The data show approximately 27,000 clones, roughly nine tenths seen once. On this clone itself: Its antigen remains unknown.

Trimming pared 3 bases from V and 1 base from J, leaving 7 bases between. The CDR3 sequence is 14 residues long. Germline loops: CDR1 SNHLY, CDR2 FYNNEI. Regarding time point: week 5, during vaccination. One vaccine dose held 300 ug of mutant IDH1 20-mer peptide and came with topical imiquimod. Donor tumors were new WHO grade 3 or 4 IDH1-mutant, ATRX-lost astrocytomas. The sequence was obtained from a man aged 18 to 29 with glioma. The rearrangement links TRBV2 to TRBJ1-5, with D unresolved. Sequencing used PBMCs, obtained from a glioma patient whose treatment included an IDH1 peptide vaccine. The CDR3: CASSDWASNQPQHF. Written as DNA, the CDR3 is TGTGCCAGCAGTGATTGGGCGAGCAATCAGCCCCAGCATTTT.